This T cell receptor (beta chain) appears in the sequencing data of a study of cytomegalovirus exposure and HLA in healthy donors. 13 Jbeta primers and 60 Vbeta primers were used for the PCR. Data came from immunoSEQ multiplex PCR; TCRdb stores just in-frame clones and leaves some out. The sample has about 160,000 clones; about 65% are singletons. Worth noting for this clone: As yet, its antigen is unknown.

Germline CDR1 MNHEY, CDR2 SVGAGI. The CDR3 extends over 15 amino acids. With 4 bases clipped from V and 2 bases from J, the junction kept 3 bases outside the gene matches. Study-level points and caveats: A later analysis found TCR association rates differed by HLA locus, highest for DRB1 and lowest for HLA-C. Immune exposure data for these donors was limited to CMV serostatus. As a later analysis revealed, most CMV-associated TCR beta chains appeared HLA-restricted. In an earlier analysis, in roughly 600 donors, most V segments appeared productive either ~87% or ~30% of the time.

J is TRBJ1-5 and V is TRBV6-5, with 9 positions matching TRBD1. What was sequenced was PBMCs. This clonotype originated in a woman in her thirties in good health and CMV-seronegative. Here the CDR3 reads CASSSGQGGNQPQHF. CDR3 DNA sequence: TGTGCCAGCAGTTCGGGACAGGGTGGCAATCAGCCCCAGCATTTT.